Shown below are 29 T cell receptor beta chains from a single sample sequenced in a study of blood T cell repertoires in COVID-19. Only in-frame clones appear in the TCRdb table, and some are missing; sequencing was by immunoSEQ multiplex PCR. The sample yields 13,000 to 15,000 clones, 84% seen once. The specimen sequenced was peripheral blood. The receptors shown here come from a man aged 50 to 59 with active COVID-19.

The V gene is TRBV6-2 or TRBV6-3, the J gene TRBJ2-2, with D hard to call. V lost 5 bases and J 4 bases, leaving 8 bases between the germline ends. CDR1 is MNHEY, CDR2 SVGEGT, per germline. This CDR3 comprises 13 residues. The DNA of the CDR3 is TGTGCCAGCAGTCGACTGGGCACCGGGGAGCTGTTTTTT. It encodes CASSRLGTGELFF.

This clone was seen a single time. The chain combines TRBV10-3 with TRBJ1-1, with 7 nucleotides matching TRBD1. The CDR3 runs 14 residues. The trim removed 6 bases at V and 9 bases at J, leaving 13 bases unmatched. Germline V gives CDR1 ENHRY, CDR2 SYGVKD. The CDR3 is CAIRDPGGGSQAFF. The CDR3 region has the DNA TGTGCCATCAGAGATCCAGGGGGAGGAAGTCAAGCTTTCTTT.

The rearrangement links TRBV7-3 to TRBJ2-1; D gene ambiguous. The CDR3 consists of 14 residues. CDR1 and CDR2 from the germline V gene are SGHTA and FQGTGA. The V end lost 5 bases, the J end lost 8 bases, and 16 bases lay between the germline ends. In nucleotides, the CDR3 is TGTGCCAGCAGCCCAGCCCACAGTTCCGATGAGCAGTTCTTC. It codes for CASSPAHSSDEQFF.

The chain couples TRBV5-1 to TRBJ1-3; D may be TRBD1 (6 bases). V was pared by 3 bases and J by 0 bases, with 7 bases between. Germline CDR1 SGHRS, CDR2 YFSETQ. The CDR3 loop spans 14 amino acids. The CDR3 reads CASSSDSSGNTIYF. The CDR3 coding sequence is TGCGCCAGCAGCTCGGACAGCTCTGGAAACACCATATATTTT.

The chain carries TRBV5-4 and TRBJ2-5; TRBD2 aligns across 11 bases. From germline, CDR1 is SGHNT and CDR2 YYREEE (reference sequence). V shed 4 bases and J 3 bases; nucleotides not matched to a gene: 2. The CDR3 totals 14 residues. The DNA of the CDR3 is TGTGCCAGCAGCCAGGGACTAGCGGAAGAGACCCAGTACTTC. Protein sequence: CASSQGLAEETQYF.

The V gene is TRBV25-1, the J gene TRBJ1-1, with TRBD1 as a possible D gene (6 bases). The V end lost 3 bases, the J end lost 7 bases, and 15 bases lay between the germline ends. Germline CDR1 is MGHDK and CDR2 is SYGVNS. This CDR3 is 14 amino acids long. CDR3 sequence: CASSDITGQSEAFF. CDR3 DNA sequence: TGTGCCAGCAGTGATATCACCGGACAGAGTGAAGCTTTCTTT.

The chain carries TRBV27 and TRBJ2-1, with a tentative D call TRBD2 (5 bases). This CDR3 contains 13 residues. CDR1 and CDR2 from the germline V gene are MNHEY and SMNVEV (reference sequence). Trimming removed 5 bases at V and 8 bases at J, with 13 bases between. The CDR3 loop reads CASSTIARDEQFF. For the CDR3, the DNA is TGTGCCAGCAGTACCATAGCGAGAGATGAGCAGTTCTTC.

The chain couples TRBV9 to TRBJ2-7, with TRBD2 as a possible D gene (6 bases). The CDR3 covers 16 residues. CDR1 is SGDLS and CDR2 is YYNGEE in the germline V gene. The V end was cut by 0 bases, the J end by 0 bases, with 13 bases between. The CDR3 bases are TGTGCCAGCAGCGTAGGGGGGGATACTTCCTCCTACGAGCAGTACTTC. This gives the protein CASSVGGDTSSYEQYF.

This sequence joins TRBV5-6 and TRBJ1-5; the D gene is possibly TRBD1 (5 bases). The CDR3 length is 15 residues. V lost 1 base and J 7 bases, leaving 15 bases between the germline ends. The germline V gene encodes CDR1 SGHDT and CDR2 YYEEEE. CDR3 in DNA: TGTGCCAGCAGCTTGTCGCGGGACGGGGGACAGCCCCAGCATTTT. Protein: CASSLSRDGGQPQHF.

The chain joins TRBV9 to TRBJ2-7; TRBD1 might be the D (6 bases). V was shortened by 0 bases and J by 0 bases, with 16 bases between the two germline ends. This CDR3 is built from 17 residues. Per the germline V gene, CDR1 is SGDLS and CDR2 is YYNGEE. CDR3 in amino acids: CASSVDETGLASYEQYF. The CDR3 nucleotides read TGTGCCAGCAGCGTAGATGAGACAGGTTTGGCCTCCTACGAGCAGTACTTC.

This sequence joins TRBV28 and TRBJ2-3; TRBD2 aligns across 10 bases. The length of the CDR3 is 16 residues. The V gene's germline CDR1 is MDHEN and CDR2 SYDVKM. Trimming took 5 bases from V and 2 from J; bases not matched to a gene: 7. The CDR3 here is CASSTPLAGDTDTQYF. The DNA for the CDR3 is TGTGCCAGCAGTACCCCCCTAGCGGGAGACACAGATACGCAGTATTTT.

The genes are TRBV7-9 and TRBJ2-7; D is uncertain. The CDR3 sequence is 14 residues long. CDR1 and CDR2 (germline): SEHNR, FQNEAQ (reference sequence). The V end was cut by 4 bases, the J end by 6 bases, with 16 bases between. CDR3 in DNA: TGTGCCAGCAGCTCCATAACCATAGAAAGCGAGCAGTACTTC. Protein sequence: CASSSITIESEQYF.

V and J are TRBV27 and TRBJ2-7; D uncertain. The V gene's germline CDR1 is MNHEY and CDR2 SMNVEV (reference sequence). The V gene lost 8 bases and the J gene lost 0 bases, with 8 bases spanning the gap. The CDR3 runs 12 residues. In DNA, the CDR3 is TGTGCCAGCTTCGCTAGCTCCTACGAGCAGTACTTC. It is translated as CASFASSYEQYF.

The chain is built from TRBV21-1 and TRBJ2-1; whether TRBD2, the table's D call, matches the DNA was not checked. TRBV21-1 is described as a pseudogene. The CDR3 loop spans 16 amino acids. The CDR3 DNA sequence: TGTGCCAGCAGCAAAAAGTACGGGAGCTCCTACAATGAGCAGTTCTTC. Protein: CASSKKYGSSYNEQFF.

This clone was found a few times. The rearrangement uses TRBV7-9 and TRBJ2-3; no firm D call. V dropped 3 bases and J dropped 1 base, with 8 bases sitting between them. Germline V gene lookup returns CDR1 SEHNR and CDR2 FQNEAQ (reference sequence). This CDR3 has 14 residues. CDR3 region: CASSFSSGTDTQYF. CDR3 bases: TGTGCCAGCAGCTTTAGTTCTGGCACAGATACGCAGTATTTT. The full variable domain, completed using reference TRBV7-9 and TRBJ2-3, is DTGVSQNPRHKITKRGQNVTFRCDPISEHNRLYWYRQTLGQGPEFLTYFQNEAQLEKSRLLSDRFSAERPKGSFSTLEIQRTEQGDSAMYLCASSFSSGTDTQYFGPGTRLTVL.

The V gene is TRBV29-1, the J gene TRBJ2-7, with TRBD2 identical over 14 bases. Germline trimming cut 2 bases from V and 7 bases from J; bases unmatched to any gene: 10. The CDR3 runs 16 residues. CDR1 and CDR2 (germline): SQVTM, ANQGSEA. DNA of the CDR3: TGCAGCGTTGAATTGGGGGGGACTAGCGGGAGCAGTGAGCAGTACTTC. Translated: CSVELGGTSGSSEQYF.

Only one count was recorded for this clone. The chain uses TRBV27 and TRBJ2-7; D possibly corresponds to TRBD2 (6 bases). CDR1 MNHEY and CDR2 SMNVEV come from the germline V gene (reference sequence). The V end lost 2 bases, the J end lost 0 bases, and 14 bases lay between the germline ends. The CDR3 has 16 amino acids. The DNA of the CDR3 is TGTGCCAGCAGTTTACGCGGCGGGACGAGCTCCTACGAGCAGTACTTC. As protein: CASSLRGGTSSYEQYF.

The sample holds a few counts of this clone. This chain links TRBV5-1 with TRBJ2-1, with 12 bases aligning to TRBD2. CDR1 is SGHRS, CDR2 YFSETQ, per germline. V was clipped by 5 bases and J by 0 bases; unmatched bases: 9. The CDR3 extends over 18 amino acids. CDR3 protein: CASRGGLAGPLSYNEQFF. CDR3 sequence (DNA): TGCGCCAGCAGGGGGGGACTAGCGGGCCCCCTCTCCTACAATGAGCAGTTCTTC. Based on the CDR3 plus reference TRBV5-1 and TRBJ2-1, the full variable domain is KAGVTQTPRYLIKTRGQQVTLSCSPISGHRSVSWYQQTPGQGLQFLFEYFSETQRNKGNFPGRFSGRQFSNSRSEMNVSTLELGDSALYLCASRGGLAGPLSYNEQFFGPGTRLTVL.

The V gene is TRBV3-1 (or the pseudogene TRBV3-2), the J gene TRBJ2-1; D gene uncertain. Germline V gene data show CDR1 as LGHDT and CDR2 as YNNKEL (reference sequence). Trimming stripped 0 bases from V and 0 bases from J, with 6 bases between. The CDR3 is 15 amino acids. DNA of the CDR3: TGTGCCAGCAGCCAAGACCTAAGCTCCTACAATGAGCAGTTCTTC. As protein: CASSQDLSSYNEQFF.

The chain employs TRBV9 and TRBJ2-7, with unresolved D. Trimming pared 0 bases from V and 3 bases from J, leaving 10 bases between. CDR3 length: 14 residues. The germline CDR1 and CDR2 sequences are SGDLS and YYNGEE. Here the CDR3 DNA reads TGTGCCAGCAGCGTAGATCCAGGCCACTACGAGCAGTACTTC. Translation gives CASSVDPGHYEQYF. Looking up the rest from reference TRBV9 and TRBJ2-7 gives the full variable domain: DSGVTQTPKHLITATGQRVTLRCSPRSGDLSVYWYQQSLDQGLQFLIQYYNGEERAKGNILERFSAQQFPDLHSELNLSSLELGDSALYFCASSVDPGHYEQYFGPGTRLTVT.

This chain joins TRBV4-1 and TRBJ1-5, with 8 bases that match TRBD1. V gave up 4 bases and J gave up 2 bases; unmatched junction bases: 4. The CDR3 extends over 15 amino acids. Germline CDR1 is MGHRA and CDR2 is YSYEKL. CDR3 coding DNA: TGCGCCAGCAGCCCAGAGACAGGGGGCAATCAGCCCCAGCATTTT. Translated, it gives CASSPETGGNQPQHF.

The V call is TRBV28, the J call TRBJ2-3, with D perhaps TRBD1 (5 bases). CDR1 is MDHEN and CDR2 is SYDVKM in the germline V gene. Trimming stripped 5 bases from V and 1 base from J, with 7 bases between. This CDR3 has 13 amino acids. The CDR3 is CASSMTGTDTQYF. The CDR3 DNA follows: TGTGCCAGCAGTATGACAGGCACAGATACGCAGTATTTT. The entire variable domain, with the rest obtained from reference TRBV28 and TRBJ2-3, is as follows: DVKVTQSSRYLVKRTGEKVFLECVQDMDHENMFWYRQDPGLGLRLIYFSYDVKMKEKGDIPEGYSVSREKKERFSLILESASTNQTSMYLCASSMTGTDTQYFGPGTRLTVL.

The V gene is TRBV7-3, the J gene TRBJ2-3; a weak D match, TRBD2 (5 bases). Germline V gene sequence: CDR1 SGHTA, CDR2 FQGTGA. This CDR3 is 17 amino acids long. Trimming pared 2 bases from V and 0 bases from J, leaving 15 bases between. The CDR3 DNA is TGTGCCAGCAGCTTAGGGGATGGCGGGTCTAGCACAGATACGCAGTATTTT. As protein: CASSLGDGGSSTDTQYF.

This chain uses TRBV13 with TRBJ2-5, with 7 bases identical to TRBD1. Germline CDR1 is PRHDT and CDR2 is FYEKMQ (reference sequence). The V gene end was trimmed by 5 bases and the J gene end by 1 base; junction bases not matched to a gene: 4. This CDR3 has 14 residues. CDR3 sequence reads: CASSQQGPQETQYF. DNA of the CDR3: TGTGCCAGCAGCCAACAGGGGCCCCAAGAGACCCAGTACTTC.

In DNA, the CDR3 is TGTGCCAGCAGTTCCGACAGGGAGGAAAAGGCCGGGGAGCTGTTTTTT. This translates into CASSSDREEKAGELFF. This chain connects TRBV28 to TRBJ2-2, with TRBD1 as a possible D gene (7 bases). The CDR3 spans 16 residues. The germline CDR1 and CDR2 sequences are MDHEN and SYDVKM. The V end was cut by 4 bases, the J end by 6 bases, with 18 bases between.

The rearrangement uses TRBV5-1 and TRBJ2-7, with TRBD2 identical over 7 bases. Germline CDR1 and CDR2: SGHRS and YFSETQ. This CDR3 spans 14 amino acids. V lost 4 bases, J lost 0 bases, and 4 bases stayed unmatched. This chain's CDR3 is CASSLAAASYEQYF. CDR3 DNA sequence: TGCGCCAGCAGCCTAGCGGCGGCCTCCTACGAGCAGTACTTC.

This clone appeared a single time. The CDR3: CASSLYGIQHEQYF. CDR3 DNA: TGTGCCAGCAGTTTATACGGGATTCAACACGAGCAGTACTTC. This rearrangement joins TRBV27 to TRBJ2-7; a weak D match, TRBD2 (5 bases). Germline values: CDR1 MNHEY, CDR2 SMNVEV (reference sequence). There are 14 residues in the CDR3. Trimming took 1 base from V and 5 from J, leaving 12 bases between them.

This clone was picked up a small number of times. The rearrangement uses TRBV4-1 and TRBJ1-5; 7 bases map to TRBD1. This CDR3 region has 15 residues. After removal of 2 bases from V and 6 bases from J, the junction contained 7 bases not matched to a gene. Germline V gene sequence: CDR1 MGHRA, CDR2 YSYEKL. CDR3 residues: CASSQTRGPGQPQHF. The CDR3 DNA follows: TGCGCCAGCAGCCAAACGAGGGGGCCGGGTCAGCCCCAGCATTTT.

The J gene is TRBJ2-5, the V gene TRBV7-9, with TRBD2 identical over 11 bases. Germline loops: CDR1 SEHNR, CDR2 FQNEAQ (reference sequence). The CDR3 runs to 16 residues. The J segment lost 5 bases and the V segment lost 5 bases, leaving 10 bases of the junction unmatched. The CDR3 protein is CASSQDSGRASETQYF. In DNA form, the CDR3 reads TGTGCCAGCAGCCAGGATAGCGGGAGGGCCAGTGAGACCCAGTACTTC.